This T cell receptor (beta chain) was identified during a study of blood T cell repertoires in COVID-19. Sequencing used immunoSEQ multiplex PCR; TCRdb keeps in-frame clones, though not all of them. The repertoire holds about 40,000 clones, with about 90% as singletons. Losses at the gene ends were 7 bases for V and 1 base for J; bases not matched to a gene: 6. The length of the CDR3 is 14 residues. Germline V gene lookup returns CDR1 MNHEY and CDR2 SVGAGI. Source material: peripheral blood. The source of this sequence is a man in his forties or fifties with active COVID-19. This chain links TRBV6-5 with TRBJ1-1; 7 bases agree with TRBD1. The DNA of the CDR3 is TGTGCCAGCACCCCGGGACAGAGGAACACTGAAGCTTTCTTT. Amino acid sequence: CASTPGQRNTEAFF.